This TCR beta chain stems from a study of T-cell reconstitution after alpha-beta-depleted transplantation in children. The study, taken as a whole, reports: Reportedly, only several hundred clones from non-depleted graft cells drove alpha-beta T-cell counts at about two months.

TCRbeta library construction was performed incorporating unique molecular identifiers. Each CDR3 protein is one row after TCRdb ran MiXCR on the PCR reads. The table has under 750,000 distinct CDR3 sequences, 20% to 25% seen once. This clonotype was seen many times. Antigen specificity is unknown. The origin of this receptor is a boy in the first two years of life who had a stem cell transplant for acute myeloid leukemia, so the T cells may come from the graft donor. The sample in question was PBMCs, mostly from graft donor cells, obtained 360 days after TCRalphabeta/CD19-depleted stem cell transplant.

The CDR3 loop is CSAKARDKVSYEQYF. CDR3 nucleotide sequence: TGCAGTGCGAAAGCCCGGGACAAGGTCTCCTACGAGCAGTACTTC. The rearrangement links TRBV20-1 to TRBJ2-7; D perhaps matches TRBD1 (6 bases). V lost 6 bases and J lost 0, with 18 bases in between. Germline lookup yields CDR1 DFQATT and CDR2 SNEGSKA (reference sequence). The CDR3 is 15 residues long.